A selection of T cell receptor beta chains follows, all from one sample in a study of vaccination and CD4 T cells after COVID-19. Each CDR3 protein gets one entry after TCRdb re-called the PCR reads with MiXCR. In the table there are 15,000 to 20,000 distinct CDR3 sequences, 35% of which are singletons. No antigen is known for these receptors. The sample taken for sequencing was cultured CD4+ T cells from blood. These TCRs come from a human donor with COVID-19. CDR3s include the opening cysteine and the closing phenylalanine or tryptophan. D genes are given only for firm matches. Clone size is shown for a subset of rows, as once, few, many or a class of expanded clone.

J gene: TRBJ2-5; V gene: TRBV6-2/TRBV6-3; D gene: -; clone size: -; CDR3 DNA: TGTGCCAGCAGTTCGGACTATTACCAAGAGACCCAGTACTTC; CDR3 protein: CASSSDYYQETQYF
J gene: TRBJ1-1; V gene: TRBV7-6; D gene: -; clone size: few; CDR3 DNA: TGTGCCAGCAGCTTAGATCCAGGGAACACTGAAGCTTTCTTT; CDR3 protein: CASSLDPGNTEAFF
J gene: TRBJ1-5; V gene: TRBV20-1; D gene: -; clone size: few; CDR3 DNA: TGCAGTGCTAGATACGCAGGGGACGGATCTCAGCCCCAGCATTTT; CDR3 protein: CSARYAGDGSQPQHF
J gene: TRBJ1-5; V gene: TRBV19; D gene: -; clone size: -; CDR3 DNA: TGTGCCAGTAGTAACCAGCGGGGACGTCCAAGATATAGCAATCAGCCCCAGCATTTT; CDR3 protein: CASSNQRGRPRYSNQPQHF
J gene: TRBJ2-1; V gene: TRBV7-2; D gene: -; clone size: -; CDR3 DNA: TGTGCCAGCAGCTCGGGGAGACACGGGGGGCAGTTCTTC; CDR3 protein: CASSSGRHGGQFF
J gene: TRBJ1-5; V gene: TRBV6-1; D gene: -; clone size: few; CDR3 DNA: TGTGCCAGCAACCGGGTTAGCAATCAGCCCCAGCATTTT; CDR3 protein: CASNRVSNQPQHF
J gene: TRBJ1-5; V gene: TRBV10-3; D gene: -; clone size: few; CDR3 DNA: TGTGCCATCGGTGACAGTTATAGCAATCAGCCCCAGCATTTT; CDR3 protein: CAIGDSYSNQPQHF
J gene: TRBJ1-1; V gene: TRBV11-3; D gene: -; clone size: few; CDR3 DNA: TGTGCCAGCAGCTTAGATCTGGGGAACACTGAAGCTTTCTTT; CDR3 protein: CASSLDLGNTEAFF
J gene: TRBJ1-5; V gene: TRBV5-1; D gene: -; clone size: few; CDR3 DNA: TGCGCCAGCAGCCAGTACGGGGGTGTTGATCAGCCCCAGCATTTT; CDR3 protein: CASSQYGGVDQPQHF
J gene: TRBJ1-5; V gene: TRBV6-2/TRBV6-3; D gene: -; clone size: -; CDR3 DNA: TGTGCCAGCACCGACAATAGCAATCAGCCCCAGCATTTT; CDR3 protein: CASTDNSNQPQHF
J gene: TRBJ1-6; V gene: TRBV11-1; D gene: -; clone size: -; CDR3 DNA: TGTGCCAGCAGCTTAAAGCCCAATAGTTCACCCCTCCACTTT; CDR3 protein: CASSLKPNSSPLHF
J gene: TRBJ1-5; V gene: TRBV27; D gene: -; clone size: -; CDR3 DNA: TGTGCCAGCAGCGGACCGGGCAATCAGCCCCAGCATTTT; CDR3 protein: CASSGPGNQPQHF
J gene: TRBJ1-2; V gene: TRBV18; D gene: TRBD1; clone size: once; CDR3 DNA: TGTGCCAGCTTCCGGGGACAGGGGGAGTATGGCTACACCTTC; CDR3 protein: CASFRGQGEYGYTF
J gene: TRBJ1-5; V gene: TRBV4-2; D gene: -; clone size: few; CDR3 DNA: TGTGCCAGCAGCCAGGACAGAAATCAGCCCCAGCATTTT; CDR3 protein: CASSQDRNQPQHF
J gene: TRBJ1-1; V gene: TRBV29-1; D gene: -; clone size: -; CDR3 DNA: TGCAGCGTTGAGTCGGGCACTGAAGCTTTCTTT; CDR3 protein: CSVESGTEAFF
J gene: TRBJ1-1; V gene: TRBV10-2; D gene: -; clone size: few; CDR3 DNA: TGCGCCAGCAGTGAGTTGGCCAGGGAGGTTGCTTTCTTT; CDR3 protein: CASSELAREVAFF
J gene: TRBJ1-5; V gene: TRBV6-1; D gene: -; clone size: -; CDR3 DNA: TGTGCCAGCAGTGAAGCAACACTCAATCAGCCCCAGCATTTT; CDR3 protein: CASSEATLNQPQHF
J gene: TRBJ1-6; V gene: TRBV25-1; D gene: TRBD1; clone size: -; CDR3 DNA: TGTGCCACCCCCAAACCCAGGGGGCAAAAGTATTCACCCCTCCACTTT; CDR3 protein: CATPKPRGQKYSPLHF
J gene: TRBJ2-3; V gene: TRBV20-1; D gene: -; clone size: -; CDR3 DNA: TGCAGTACTAGCTTCCACTTCGGCGGATCCACAGATACGCAGTATTTT; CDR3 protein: CSTSFHFGGSTDTQYF
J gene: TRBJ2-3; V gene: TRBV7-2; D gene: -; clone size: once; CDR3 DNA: TGTGCCAGCAGCTTAGCTTCTTCCACAGATACGCAGTATTTT; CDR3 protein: CASSLASSTDTQYF
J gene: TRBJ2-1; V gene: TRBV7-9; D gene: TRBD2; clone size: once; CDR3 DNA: TGTGCCAGCAGCTTTTTTAGCGGGGGGCCCAATGAGCAGTTCTTC; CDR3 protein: CASSFFSGGPNEQFF
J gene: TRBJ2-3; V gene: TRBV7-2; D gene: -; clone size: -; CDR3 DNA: TGTGCCAGCAGCCCAGGGGTCCTTTTTGGAACCGCGCAGTATTTT; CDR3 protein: CASSPGVLFGTAQYF
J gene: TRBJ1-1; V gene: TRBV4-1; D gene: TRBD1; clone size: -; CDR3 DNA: TGCGCCAGCAGCCAAGCCACAGGGGTCACTGAAGCTTTCTTT; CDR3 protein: CASSQATGVTEAFF
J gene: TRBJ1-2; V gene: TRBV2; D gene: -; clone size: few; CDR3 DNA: TGTGCCAGCAGCGCGGCTGGAGGGTCTAACTATGGCTACACCTTC; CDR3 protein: CASSAAGGSNYGYTF
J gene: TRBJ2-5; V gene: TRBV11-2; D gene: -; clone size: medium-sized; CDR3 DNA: TGTGCCAGCAGCTTTTTATCACGGGACGAAGAGACCCAGTACTTC; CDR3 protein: CASSFLSRDEETQYF
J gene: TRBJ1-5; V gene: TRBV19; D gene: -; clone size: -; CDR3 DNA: TGTGCCAGTAGCCTCGAGGTGGGTCGGGATCAGCCCCAGCATTTT; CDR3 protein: CASSLEVGRDQPQHF
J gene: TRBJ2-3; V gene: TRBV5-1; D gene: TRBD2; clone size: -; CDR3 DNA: TGCGCCAGCAGCAGAGGGTTTGGCGGGGGGGCCACAGATACGCAGTATTTT; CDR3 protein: CASSRGFGGGATDTQYF
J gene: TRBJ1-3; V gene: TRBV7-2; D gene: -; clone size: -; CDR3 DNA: TGTGCCAGCAGCTTATTTTCAGGGTCTGGAAACACCATATATTTT; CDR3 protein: CASSLFSGSGNTIYF
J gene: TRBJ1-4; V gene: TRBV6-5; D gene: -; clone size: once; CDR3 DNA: TGTGCCAGCAGTTACTCCGGGGAAAAACTGTTTTTT; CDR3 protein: CASSYSGEKLFF